These 6 T cell receptor beta chains originate from one sample sequenced in a study of blood T cell repertoires in COVID-19. This table comes from immunoSEQ multiplex PCR, and its TCRdb copy is limited to in-frame clones, with some not included. This sample has about 240,000 clones, with 70% to 90% found just once. The specimen was peripheral blood. These receptors came from a woman aged 55-70 years with active or convalescent COVID-19.

A few counts support this clone. The chain recombines TRBV5-1 with TRBJ1-2, with 7 bases lining up with TRBD1. Germline CDR1 reads SGHRS; CDR2 reads YFSETQ. The CDR3 length is 14 residues. V dropped 4 bases and J dropped 4; count of bases not matched to a gene: 7. CDR3 coding DNA: TGCGCCAGCAGCGTGATACAGGGGACCTATGGCTACACCTTC. Translating it yields CASSVIQGTYGYTF. Using reference TRBV5-1 and TRBJ1-2 for the parts outside the CDR3, the full variable domain is KAGVTQTPRYLIKTRGQQVTLSCSPISGHRSVSWYQQTPGQGLQFLFEYFSETQRNKGNFPGRFSGRQFSNSRSEMNVSTLELGDSALYLCASSVIQGTYGYTFGSGTRLTVV.

The chain combines TRBV7-9 with TRBJ1-2, with D maybe TRBD1 (6 bases). Germline loops: CDR1 SEHNR, CDR2 FQNEAQ (reference sequence). This CDR3 is built from 14 residues. V shed 5 bases and J shed 2 bases, with 12 bases lying between them. The chain's CDR3 is CASSAADRNYGYTF. Here the CDR3 DNA reads TGTGCCAGCAGCGCGGCGGACAGAAACTATGGCTACACCTTC.

This chain connects TRBV3-1 (or the pseudogene TRBV3-2) to TRBJ2-3; D remains ambiguous. This CDR3 contains 12 residues. V was cut by 1 base and J by 5 bases, with 4 bases left in between. Germline V CDR1 and CDR2: LGHDT, YNNKEL (reference sequence). The CDR3 DNA reads TGTGCCAGCAGCCAAGTGAGAGATACGCAGTATTTT. This codes for CASSQVRDTQYF.

The gene calls are TRBV7-9 and TRBJ2-1; 9 bases align to TRBD2. The CDR3 totals 16 residues. From germline, CDR1 is SEHNR and CDR2 FQNEAQ (reference sequence). The trim removed 6 bases at V and 5 bases at J, leaving 11 bases unmatched. As DNA, the CDR3 is TGTGCCAGCAGTCCTCTCGGGACTAGCAACGACAATGAGCAGTTCTTC. Translated, it gives CASSPLGTSNDNEQFF.

The genes are TRBV10-3 and TRBJ2-3; 10 bases are shared with TRBD2. This CDR3 has 15 residues. CDR1 ENHRY and CDR2 SYGVKD come from the germline V gene. V lost 6 bases and J lost 4; bases outside the gene matches: 7. The CDR3 here is CAISILAGSSDTQYF. CDR3 bases: TGTGCCATCAGCATACTAGCGGGGAGCTCAGATACGCAGTATTTT.

The rearrangement uses TRBV5-4 and TRBJ1-6; TRBD1 matches at 7 bases. Trimming took 4 bases from V and 9 from J; bases not matched to a gene: 13. This CDR3 contains 16 residues. Germline CDR1 is SGHNT and CDR2 is YYREEE (reference sequence). CDR3 amino acids: CASSGRQQGIGSPLHF. The CDR3, as DNA: TGTGCCAGCAGCGGTCGCCAACAGGGGATAGGTTCACCCCTCCACTTT. The full variable domain, completed using reference TRBV5-4 and TRBJ1-6, is ETGVTQSPTHLIKTRGQQVTLRCSSQSGHNTVSWYQQALGQGPQFIFQYYREEENGRGNFPPRFSGLQFPNYSSELNVNALELDDSALYLCASSGRQQGIGSPLHFGNGTRLTVT.